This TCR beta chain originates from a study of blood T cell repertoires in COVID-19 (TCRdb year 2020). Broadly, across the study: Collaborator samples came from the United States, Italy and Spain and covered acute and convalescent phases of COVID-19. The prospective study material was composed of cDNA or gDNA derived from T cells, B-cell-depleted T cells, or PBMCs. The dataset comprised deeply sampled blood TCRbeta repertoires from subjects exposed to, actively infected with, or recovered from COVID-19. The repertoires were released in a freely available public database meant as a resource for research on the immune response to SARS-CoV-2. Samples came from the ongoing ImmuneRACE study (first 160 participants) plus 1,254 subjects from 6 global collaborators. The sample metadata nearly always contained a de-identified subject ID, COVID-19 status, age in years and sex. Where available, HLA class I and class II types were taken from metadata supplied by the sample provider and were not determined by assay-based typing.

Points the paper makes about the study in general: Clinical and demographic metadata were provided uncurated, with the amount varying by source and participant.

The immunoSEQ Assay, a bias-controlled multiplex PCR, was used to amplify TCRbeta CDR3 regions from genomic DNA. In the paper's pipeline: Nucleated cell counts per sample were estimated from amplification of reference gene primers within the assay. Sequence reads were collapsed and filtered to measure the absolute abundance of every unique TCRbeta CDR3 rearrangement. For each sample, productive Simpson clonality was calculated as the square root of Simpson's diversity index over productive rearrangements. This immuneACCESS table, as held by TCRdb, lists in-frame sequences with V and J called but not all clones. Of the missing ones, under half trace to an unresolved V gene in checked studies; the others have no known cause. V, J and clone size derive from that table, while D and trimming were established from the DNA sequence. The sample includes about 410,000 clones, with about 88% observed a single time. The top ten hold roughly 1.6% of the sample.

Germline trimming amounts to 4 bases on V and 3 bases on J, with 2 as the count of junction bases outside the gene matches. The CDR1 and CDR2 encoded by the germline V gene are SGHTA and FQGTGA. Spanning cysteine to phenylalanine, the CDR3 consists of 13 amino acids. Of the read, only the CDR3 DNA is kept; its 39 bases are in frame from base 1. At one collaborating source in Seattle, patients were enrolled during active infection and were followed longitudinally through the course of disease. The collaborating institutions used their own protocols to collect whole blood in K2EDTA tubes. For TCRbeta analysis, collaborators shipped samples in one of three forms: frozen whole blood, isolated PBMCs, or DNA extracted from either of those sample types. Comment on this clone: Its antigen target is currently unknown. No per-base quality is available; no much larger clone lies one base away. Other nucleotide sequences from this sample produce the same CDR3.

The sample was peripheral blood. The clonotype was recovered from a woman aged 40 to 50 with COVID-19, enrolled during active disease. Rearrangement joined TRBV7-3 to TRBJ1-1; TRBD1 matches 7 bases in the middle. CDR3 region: CASSSDRDTEAFF. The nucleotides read TGTGCCAGCAGCTCTGACAGGGACACTGAAGCTTTCTTT.